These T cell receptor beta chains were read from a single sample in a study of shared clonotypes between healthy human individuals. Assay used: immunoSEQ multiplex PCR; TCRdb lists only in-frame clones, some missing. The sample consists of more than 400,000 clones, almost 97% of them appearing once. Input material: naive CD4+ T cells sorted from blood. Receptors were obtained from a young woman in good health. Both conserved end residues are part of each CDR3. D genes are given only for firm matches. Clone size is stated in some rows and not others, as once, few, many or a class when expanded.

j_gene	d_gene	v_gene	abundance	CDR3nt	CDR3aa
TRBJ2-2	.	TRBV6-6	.	TGTGCCAGCACCGACCGGGTTAACACCGGGGAGCTGTTTTTT	CASTDRVNTGELFF
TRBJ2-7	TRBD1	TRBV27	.	TGTGCCAGCTCAGAGACCCGGGACAGCTTATCCCATCTTTACGAGCAGTACTTC	CASSETRDSLSHLYEQYF
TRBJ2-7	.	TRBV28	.	TGTGCCAGCAGAACAGGGAGAACCTACGAGCAGTACTTC	CASRTGRTYEQYF
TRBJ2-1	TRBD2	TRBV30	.	TGTGCCTGGAGCGGACTAGCGGGAGGCAATGAGCAGTTCTTC	CAWSGLAGGNEQFF
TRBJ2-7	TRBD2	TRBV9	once	TGTGCCAGCAGCGGAGCCGGGACTAGCTTTGGCGAGCAGTACTTC	CASSGAGTSFGEQYF
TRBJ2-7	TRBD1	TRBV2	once	TGTGCCAGCAGTGAACCGAGACAGGGGGGCTCCTACGAGCAGTACTTC	CASSEPRQGGSYEQYF
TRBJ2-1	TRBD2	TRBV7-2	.	TGTGCCAGCAGTCCCGGACTAGCGGGACCATACAATGAGCAGTTCTTC	CASSPGLAGPYNEQFF
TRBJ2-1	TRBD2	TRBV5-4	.	TGTGCCAGCAGCTTGGGCCTAGCGGACTACTACAATGAGCAGTTCTTC	CASSLGLADYYNEQFF
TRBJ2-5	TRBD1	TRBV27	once	TGTGCCAGCAGTTCCGGGACAGCCCAAGAGACCCAGTACTTC	CASSSGTAQETQYF
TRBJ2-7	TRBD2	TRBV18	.	TGTGCCAGCTCACCACGCGGGGGCTACGAGCAGTACTTC	CASSPRGGYEQYF
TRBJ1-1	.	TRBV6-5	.	TGTGCCAGCAGTCCTAGCCGCGGTACTGAAGCTTTCTTT	CASSPSRGTEAFF
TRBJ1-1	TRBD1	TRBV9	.	TGTGCCAGCAGCGAAAGGGGGCATGAAGGATCTGAAGCTTTCTTT	CASSERGHEGSEAFF
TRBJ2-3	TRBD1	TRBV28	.	TGTGCCATCCCGGGACAGGGATCAGATACGCAGTATTTT	CAIPGQGSDTQYF
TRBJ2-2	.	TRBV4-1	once	TGCGCCAGCAGCCAAGTTCCGACCGCGGACACCGGGGAGCTGTTTTTT	CASSQVPTADTGELFF
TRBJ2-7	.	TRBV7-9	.	TGTGCCAGCAGCTTAGAGTCAGGGACCATCTACGAGCAGTACTTC	CASSLESGTIYEQYF
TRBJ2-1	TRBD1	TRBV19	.	TGTGCCAGTAGCCCGGGACAGAACTACAATGAGCAGTTCTTC	CASSPGQNYNEQFF
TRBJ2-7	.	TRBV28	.	TGTGCCAGCAGTTTTGCGGATCGCTACGAGCAGTACTTC	CASSFADRYEQYF
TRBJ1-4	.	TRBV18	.	TGTGCCAGCTCACCAGGTCGGTCGGGGGAAAAACTGTTTTTT	CASSPGRSGEKLFF
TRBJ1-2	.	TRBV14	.	TGTGCCAGCAGCTACCGGGCTATGGGGGGCTACACCTTC	CASSYRAMGGYTF
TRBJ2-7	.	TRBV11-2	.	TGTGCCAGCAGCTTAGATCGCGACAGAACCTACGAGCAGTACTTC	CASSLDRDRTYEQYF